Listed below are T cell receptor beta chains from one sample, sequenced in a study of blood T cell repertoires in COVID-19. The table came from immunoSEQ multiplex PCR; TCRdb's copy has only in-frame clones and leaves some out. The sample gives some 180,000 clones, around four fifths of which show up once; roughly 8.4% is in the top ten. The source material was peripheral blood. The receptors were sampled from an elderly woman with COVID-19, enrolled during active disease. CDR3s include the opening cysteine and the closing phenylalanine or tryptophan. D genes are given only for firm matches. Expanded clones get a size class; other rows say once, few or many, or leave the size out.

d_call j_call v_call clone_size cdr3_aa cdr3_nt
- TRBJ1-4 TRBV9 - CASSPQGRGRLNEKLFF TGTGCCAGCAGCCCCCAGGGGAGGGGTCGACTTAATGAAAAACTGTTTTTT
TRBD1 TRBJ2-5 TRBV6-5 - CASLWTGATETQYF TGTGCCAGCCTGTGGACAGGGGCGACAGAGACCCAGTACTTC
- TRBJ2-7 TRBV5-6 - CASSFPFPHEQYF TGTGCCAGCAGCTTCCCGTTCCCCCACGAGCAGTACTTC
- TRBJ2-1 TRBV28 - CASSTFWQRDNEQFF TGTGCCAGCAGTACCTTTTGGCAGCGGGACAATGAGCAGTTCTTC
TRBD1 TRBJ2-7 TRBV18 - CASSRPGQGLYEQYF TGTGCCAGCTCACGACCGGGACAGGGGCTCTACGAGCAGTACTTC
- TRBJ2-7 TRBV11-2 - CASSLVQGQAGTSYEQYF TGTGCCAGCAGCTTAGTGCAGGGGCAGGCGGGCACCTCCTACGAGCAGTACTTC
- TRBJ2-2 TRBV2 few CATRQVVSTGELFF TGTGCCACCCGACAGGTGGTGTCGACCGGGGAGCTGTTTTTT
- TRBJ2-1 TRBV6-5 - CASRGASGHEQFF TGTGCCAGCAGGGGGGCCTCCGGCCATGAGCAGTTCTTC
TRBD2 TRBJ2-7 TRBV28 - CASSSSSGASYEQYF TGTGCCAGCAGTTCTTCTAGCGGGGCTTCCTACGAGCAGTACTTC
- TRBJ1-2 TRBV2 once CASSDRGSGGYTF TGTGCCAGCAGTGACCGGGGTTCCGGCGGCTACACCTTC
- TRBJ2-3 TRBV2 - CASSIYLGETQYF TGTGCCAGCAGCATATACTTGGGAGAAACGCAGTATTTT
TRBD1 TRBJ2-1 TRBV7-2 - CASSTDRASYNEQFF TGTGCCAGCAGCACGGACAGGGCCTCCTACAATGAGCAGTTCTTC
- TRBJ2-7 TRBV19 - CASSMGHLYEQYF TGTGCCAGTAGTATGGGACACCTCTACGAGCAGTACTTC
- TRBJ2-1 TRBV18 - CASSPPSYNEQFF TGTGCCAGCTCACCTCCGAGCTACAATGAGCAGTTCTTC
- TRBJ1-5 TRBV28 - CASWRGGYSNQPQHF TGTGCCAGCTGGAGGGGCGGATATAGCAATCAGCCCCAGCATTTT
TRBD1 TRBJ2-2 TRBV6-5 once CASSYRTGTNTGELFF TGTGCCAGCAGTTATCGGACAGGGACGAACACCGGGGAGCTGTTTTTT
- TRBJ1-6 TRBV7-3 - CASSPSGVGSPLHF TGTGCCAGCAGCCCGTCCGGGGTTGGATCACCCCTCCACTTT
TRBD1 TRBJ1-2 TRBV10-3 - CAISEGQEGYTF TGTGCCATCAGTGAGGGACAGGAAGGCTACACCTTC
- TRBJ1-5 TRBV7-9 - CASSLWGGGNSNQPQHF TGTGCCAGCAGCTTATGGGGTGGCGGGAATAGCAATCAGCCCCAGCATTTT
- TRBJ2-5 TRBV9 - CASSVLGGAQETQYF TGTGCCAGCAGCGTGTTGGGAGGAGCACAAGAGACCCAGTACTTC
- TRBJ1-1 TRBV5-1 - CASSLTERGTEAFF TGCGCCAGCAGCTTGACGGAACGGGGCACTGAAGCTTTCTTT
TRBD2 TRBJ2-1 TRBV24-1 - CATSDNLAGKYNEQFF TGTGCCACCAGTGACAATCTAGCGGGAAAATACAATGAGCAGTTCTTC
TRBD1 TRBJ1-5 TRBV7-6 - CASSPTGYGNQPQHF TGTGCCAGCAGCCCGACAGGGTACGGCAATCAGCCCCAGCATTTT
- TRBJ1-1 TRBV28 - CASSPSPGSMNTEAFF TGTGCCAGCAGCCCTTCCCCGGGGTCCATGAACACTGAAGCTTTCTTT
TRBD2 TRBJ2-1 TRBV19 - CASRAGGSYNEQFF TGTGCCAGTAGAGCGGGAGGCTCCTACAATGAGCAGTTCTTC
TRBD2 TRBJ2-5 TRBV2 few CASGRGETQYF TGTGCCAGCGGGAGGGGAGAGACCCAGTACTTC
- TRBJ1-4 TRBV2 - CASMGASNEKLFF TGTGCCAGCATGGGCGCAAGTAATGAAAAACTGTTTTTT
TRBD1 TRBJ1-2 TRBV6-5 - CASSTRDRLRQGYTF TGTGCCAGCAGCACCCGGGACAGGCTACGGCAGGGCTACACCTTC
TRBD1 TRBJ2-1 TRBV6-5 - CASRPGTGGNNEQFF TGTGCCAGCAGACCCGGGACAGGGGGGAACAATGAGCAGTTCTTC
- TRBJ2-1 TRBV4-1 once CASSQEIAVNNEQFF TGCGCCAGCAGCCAAGAAATAGCAGTTAACAATGAGCAGTTCTTC
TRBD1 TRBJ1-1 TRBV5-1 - CASSFEPLTGGLGTEAFF TGCGCCAGCAGCTTTGAACCACTCACAGGGGGACTGGGGACTGAAGCTTTCTTT
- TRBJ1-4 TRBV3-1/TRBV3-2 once CASSQGGGYEKLFF TGTGCCAGCAGCCAAGGGGGCGGCTATGAAAAACTGTTTTTT
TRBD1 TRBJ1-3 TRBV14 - CASSQNRGQRRNTIYF TGTGCCAGCAGCCAAAACCGGGGACAGAGACGAAACACCATATATTTT
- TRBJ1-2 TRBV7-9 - CASSSGSNADYGYTF TGTGCCAGCAGCTCGGGGTCCAACGCGGACTATGGCTACACCTTC
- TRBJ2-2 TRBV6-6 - CASSYYITGELFF TGTGCCAGCAGTTATTACATCACCGGGGAGCTGTTTTTT
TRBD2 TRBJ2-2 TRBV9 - CASSVIGQAGTGELFF TGTGCCAGCAGCGTAATAGGGCAAGCGGGGACCGGGGAGCTGTTTTTT
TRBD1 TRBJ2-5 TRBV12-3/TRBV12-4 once CASSQGQGGNQYF TGTGCCAGCAGTCAGGGACAGGGGGGCAACCAGTACTTC
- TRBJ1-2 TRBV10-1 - CASSQTLSGQTGGYTF TGCGCCAGCAGTCAAACCCTTAGTGGACAGACTGGAGGCTACACCTTC
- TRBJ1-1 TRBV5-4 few CASSQQAMNTEAFF TGTGCCAGCAGCCAACAGGCGATGAACACTGAAGCTTTCTTT
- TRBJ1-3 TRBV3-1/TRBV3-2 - CASSQHTTGSGNTIYF TGTGCCAGCAGCCAACACACGACAGGCTCTGGAAACACCATATATTTT
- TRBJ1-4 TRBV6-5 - CASADSGYNEKLFF TGTGCCAGCGCCGACTCGGGGTACAATGAAAAACTGTTTTTT
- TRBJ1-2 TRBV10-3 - CAISESNGNVYGYTF TGTGCCATCAGTGAGTCGAATGGCAACGTCTATGGCTACACCTTC
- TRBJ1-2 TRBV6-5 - CASSLNRFYGYTF TGTGCCAGCAGCCTCAACAGGTTCTATGGCTACACCTTC